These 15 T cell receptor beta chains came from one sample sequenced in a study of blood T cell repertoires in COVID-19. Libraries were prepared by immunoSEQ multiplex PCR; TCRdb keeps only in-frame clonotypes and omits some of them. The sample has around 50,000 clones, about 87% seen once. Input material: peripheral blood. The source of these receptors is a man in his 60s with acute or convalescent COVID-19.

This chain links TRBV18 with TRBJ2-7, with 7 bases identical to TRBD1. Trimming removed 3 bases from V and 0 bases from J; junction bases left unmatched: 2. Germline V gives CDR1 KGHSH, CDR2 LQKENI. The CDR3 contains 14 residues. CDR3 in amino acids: CASSPDRSSYEQYF. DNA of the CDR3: TGTGCCAGCTCACCGGACAGGAGCTCCTACGAGCAGTACTTC. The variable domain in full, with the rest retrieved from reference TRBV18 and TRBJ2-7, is NAGVMQNPRHLVRRRGQEARLRCSPMKGHSHVYWYRQLPEEGLKFMVYLQKENIIDESGMPKERFSAEFPKEGPSILRIQQVVRGDSAAYFCASSPDRSSYEQYFGPGTRLTVT.

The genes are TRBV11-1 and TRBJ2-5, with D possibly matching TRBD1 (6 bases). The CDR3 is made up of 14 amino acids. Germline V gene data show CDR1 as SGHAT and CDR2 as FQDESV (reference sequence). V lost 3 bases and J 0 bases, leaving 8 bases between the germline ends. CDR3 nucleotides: TGTGCCAGCAGCTTCTGGACAGACCAAGAGACCCAGTACTTC. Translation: CASSFWTDQETQYF.

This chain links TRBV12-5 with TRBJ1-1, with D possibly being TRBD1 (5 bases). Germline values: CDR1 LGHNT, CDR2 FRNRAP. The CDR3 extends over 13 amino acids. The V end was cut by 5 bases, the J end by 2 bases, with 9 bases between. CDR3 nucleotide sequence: TGTGCTAGTGGTCAGGGAATCAACACTGAAGCTTTCTTT. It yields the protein CASGQGINTEAFF.

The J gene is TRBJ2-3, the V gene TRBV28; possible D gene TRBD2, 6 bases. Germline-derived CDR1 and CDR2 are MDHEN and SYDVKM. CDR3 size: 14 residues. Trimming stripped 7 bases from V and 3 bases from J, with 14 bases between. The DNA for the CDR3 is TGTGCCAGCAATGTCCCCCGGGGGACAGATACGCAGTATTTT. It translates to CASNVPRGTDTQYF. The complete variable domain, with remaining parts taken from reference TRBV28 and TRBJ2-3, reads DVKVTQSSRYLVKRTGEKVFLECVQDMDHENMFWYRQDPGLGLRLIYFSYDVKMKEKGDIPEGYSVSREKKERFSLILESASTNQTSMYLCASNVPRGTDTQYFGPGTRLTVL.

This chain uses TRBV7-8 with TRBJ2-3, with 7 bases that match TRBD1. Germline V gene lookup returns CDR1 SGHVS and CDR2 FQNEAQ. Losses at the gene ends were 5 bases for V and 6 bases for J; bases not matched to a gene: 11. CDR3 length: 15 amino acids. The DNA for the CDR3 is TGTGCCAGCAGCAGAGACAGGGCCCATAGGGATACGCAGTATTTT. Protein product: CASSRDRAHRDTQYF.

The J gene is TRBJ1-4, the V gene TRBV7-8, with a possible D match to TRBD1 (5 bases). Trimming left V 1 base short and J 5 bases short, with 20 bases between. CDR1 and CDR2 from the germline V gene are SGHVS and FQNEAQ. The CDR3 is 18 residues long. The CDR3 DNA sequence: TGTGCCAGCAGCTTAGATTTTAGGCGGGGCTTAAAAAATGAAAAACTGTTTTTT. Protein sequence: CASSLDFRRGLKNEKLFF.

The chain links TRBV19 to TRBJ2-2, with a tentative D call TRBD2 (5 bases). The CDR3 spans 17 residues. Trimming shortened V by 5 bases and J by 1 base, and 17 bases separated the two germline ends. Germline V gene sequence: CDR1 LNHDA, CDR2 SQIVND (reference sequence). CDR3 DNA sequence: TGTGCCAGTAGTCCCGGGCGGGCGATACAGAACACCGGGGAGCTGTTTTTT. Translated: CASSPGRAIQNTGELFF.

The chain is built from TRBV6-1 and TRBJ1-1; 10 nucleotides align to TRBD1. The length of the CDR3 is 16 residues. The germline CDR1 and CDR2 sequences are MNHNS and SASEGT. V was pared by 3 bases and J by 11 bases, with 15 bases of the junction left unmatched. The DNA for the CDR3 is TGTGCCAGCAGTGACTGGACAGGGGGGGGTTACAGACTGGCTTTCTTT. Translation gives CASSDWTGGGYRLAFF.

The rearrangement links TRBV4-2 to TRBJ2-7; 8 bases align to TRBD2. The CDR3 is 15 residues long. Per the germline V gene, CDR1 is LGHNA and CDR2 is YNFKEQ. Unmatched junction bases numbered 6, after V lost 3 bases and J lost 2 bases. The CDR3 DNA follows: TGTGCCAGCAGCCATCTGGGAGCGGGAGCCTACGAGCAGTACTTC. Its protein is CASSHLGAGAYEQYF.

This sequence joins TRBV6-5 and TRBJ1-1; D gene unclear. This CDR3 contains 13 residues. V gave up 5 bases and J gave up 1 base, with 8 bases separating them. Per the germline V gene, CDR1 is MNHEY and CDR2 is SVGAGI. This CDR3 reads CASSTRGNTEAFF. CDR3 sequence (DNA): TGTGCCAGCAGTACCCGGGGGAACACTGAAGCTTTCTTT.

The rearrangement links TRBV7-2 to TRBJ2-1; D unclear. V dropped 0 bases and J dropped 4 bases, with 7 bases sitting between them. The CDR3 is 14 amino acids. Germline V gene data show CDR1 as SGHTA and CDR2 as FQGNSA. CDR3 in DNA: TGTGCCAGCAGCTTAGCTTCCCTATACAATGAGCAGTTCTTC. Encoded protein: CASSLASLYNEQFF.

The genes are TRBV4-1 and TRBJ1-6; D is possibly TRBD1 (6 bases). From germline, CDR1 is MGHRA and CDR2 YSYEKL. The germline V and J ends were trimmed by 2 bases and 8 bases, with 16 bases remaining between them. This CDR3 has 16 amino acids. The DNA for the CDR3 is TGCGCCAGCAGCCAATACCAACGGGACAAATATTCACCCCTCCACTTT. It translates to CASSQYQRDKYSPLHF.

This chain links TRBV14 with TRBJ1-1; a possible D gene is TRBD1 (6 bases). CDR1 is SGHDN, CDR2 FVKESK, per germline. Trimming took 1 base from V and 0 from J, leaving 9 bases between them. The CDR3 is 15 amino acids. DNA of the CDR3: TGTGCCAGCAGCCAAGTAGGGGGAATGAACACTGAAGCTTTCTTT. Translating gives CASSQVGGMNTEAFF.

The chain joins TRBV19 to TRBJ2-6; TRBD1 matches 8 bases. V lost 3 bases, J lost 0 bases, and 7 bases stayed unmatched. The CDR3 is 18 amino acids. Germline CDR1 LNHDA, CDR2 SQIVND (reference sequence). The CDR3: CASSMWTGKGSGANVLTF. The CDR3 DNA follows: TGTGCCAGTAGTATGTGGACAGGGAAGGGCTCTGGGGCCAACGTCCTGACTTTC.

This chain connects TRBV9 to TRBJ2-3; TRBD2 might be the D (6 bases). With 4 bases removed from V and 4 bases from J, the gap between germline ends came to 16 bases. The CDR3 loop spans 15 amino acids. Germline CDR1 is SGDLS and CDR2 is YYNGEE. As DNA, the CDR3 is TGTGCCAGCAGCCCGGCGGGGAGAGCTCCAGATACGCAGTATTTT. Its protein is CASSPAGRAPDTQYF.